This record concerns one T cell receptor (beta chain) sequence. The antigen is unknown. V lost 6 bases, J lost 3 bases, and 11 bases stayed unmatched. CDR1 is SGHNT and CDR2 is YYREEE in the germline V gene (reference sequence). There are 16 residues in the CDR3. RNA extraction and reverse transcription yielded cDNA as sequencing template. The data were produced by immunoSEQ multiplex PCR, yet TCRdb's version contains in-frame clones alone and is incomplete. The repertoire has some 170,000 clones, roughly 53% of them found once; the top ten carry 9.5% to 14%. Treatment denoted: oral pan-JAK inhibitor, 5-10 mg twice daily. The data stem from a study of CD8+ T cells in alopecia areata. Study observations and caveats: Especially in alopecia totalis/universalis, lesional scalp showed greater clonality than normal scalp did.

V usage is TRBV5-4 and J usage is TRBJ2-5; TRBD1 matches at 10 bases. The starting material was CD8+ T cells sorted from blood, obtained at week 24, from a patient treated with tofacitinib. This TCR was recovered from a human donor with alopecia areata. In nucleotides, the CDR3 is TGTGCCAGCACTCTGAGGGGGACAGGGGTAGAAGAGACCCAGTACTTC. Protein: CASTLRGTGVEETQYF.